Each of the 5 T cell receptor beta chains below was sequenced from the same sample in a study of PD-1 blockade in classical Hodgkin lymphoma. Generated by immunoSEQ multiplex PCR, the TCRdb table keeps only in-frame clones and is missing some. Seen here are more than 25,000 clones, around 73% observed once, and the top ten hold about 32%. Brentuximab vedotin exposure varied among the patients, all of whom had relapsed after autologous stem cell transplantation. Sequenced material: peripheral blood mononuclear cells (PBMCs), taken before the second cycle of nivolumab. The source of these receptors is a human donor with classical Hodgkin lymphoma.

The chain carries TRBV27 and TRBJ2-5; TRBD1 matches 7 bases. CDR1 and CDR2 from the germline V gene are MNHEY and SMNVEV (reference sequence). The V segment lost 5 bases and the J segment 1 base; nucleotides outside the gene matches: 7. The CDR3 is 15 amino acids. The DNA of the CDR3 is TGTGCCAGCAGTAAGACAGGGCTGATCCAAGAGACCCAGTACTTC. Translated: CASSKTGLIQETQYF.

The chain uses TRBV19 and TRBJ1-2; D possibly corresponds to TRBD1 (5 bases). The CDR3 totals 14 residues. V shed 5 bases and J shed 2 bases, with 12 bases lying between them. In germline, CDR1 is LNHDA, CDR2 SQIVND (reference sequence). The CDR3 region has the DNA TGTGCCAGTAGTTCGGGGACCGCGAACTATGGCTACACCTTC. It yields the protein CASSSGTANYGYTF.

The rearrangement joins TRBV6-5 to TRBJ2-6; no firm D call. From germline, CDR1 is MNHEY and CDR2 SVGAGI. CDR3 size: 15 residues. V was trimmed by 6 bases and J by 0 bases, leaving 9 bases between them. CDR3 nucleotide sequence: TGTGCCAGCAGATTTTGGGACTCTGGGGCCAACGTCCTGACTTTC. As protein: CASRFWDSGANVLTF.

This clone was counted between two and nine times. The chain joins TRBV7-9 to TRBJ1-1, with 8 bases matching TRBD1. V was pared by 2 bases and J by 3 bases, with 2 bases of the junction left unmatched. The CDR3 sequence is 14 residues long. The germline gives CDR1 SEHNR, CDR2 FQNEAQ (reference sequence). DNA of the CDR3: TGTGCCAGCAGCTTACAGGACAGGGACACTGAAGCTTTCTTT. It encodes CASSLQDRDTEAFF.

The genes are TRBV19 and TRBJ1-4, with D uncertain. Trimming removed 3 bases at V and 0 bases at J, with 8 bases between. Germline values: CDR1 LNHDA, CDR2 SQIVND (reference sequence). CDR3 length: 15 amino acids. The CDR3 is CASSMTTATNEKLFF. The CDR3 region has the DNA TGTGCCAGTAGTATGACCACTGCAACTAATGAAAAACTGTTTTTT.